The present T cell receptor (beta chain) was sequenced within a study of CD8 T cells in Susac syndrome. Study-wide results and limits: CD8+ clonal expansion in Susac peaked in TEMRA cells and active patients. Across the total CD8+ repertoires, sixteen Susac-specific public clones were found. The CD8+ TEMRA repertoires yielded a few such clones. The study recognized that its TCR sequencing and HLA analysis covered a relatively small number of individuals.

Reverse transcription used roughly 0.45 to 1 ug RNA and random hexamers. TCRdb re-analysed the immunoSEQ multiplex PCR reads in MiXCR, keeping a single row per CDR3 protein. The sample records approximately 190,000 distinct CDR3 sequences, approximately 95% being singletons. In regard to this clonotype: The antigen remains unidentified.

Negative isolation was used for CD8+ and CD4+ T cells and FACS enrichment for TEMRA cells. Trimming removed 2 bases at V and 5 bases at J, with 13 bases between. Germline V lookup: CDR1 SEHNR, CDR2 FQNEAQ (reference sequence). This CDR3 comprises 15 residues. The sequence came from a human donor with Susac syndrome. Sample: CD8+ T cells from PBMCs. The chain recombines TRBV7-9 with TRBJ2-4, with D maybe TRBD2 (5 bases). As DNA, the CDR3 is TGTGCCAGCAGCTTATCGGCGGGTTACGAAAACATTCAGTACTTC. Translating it yields CASSLSAGYENIQYF.